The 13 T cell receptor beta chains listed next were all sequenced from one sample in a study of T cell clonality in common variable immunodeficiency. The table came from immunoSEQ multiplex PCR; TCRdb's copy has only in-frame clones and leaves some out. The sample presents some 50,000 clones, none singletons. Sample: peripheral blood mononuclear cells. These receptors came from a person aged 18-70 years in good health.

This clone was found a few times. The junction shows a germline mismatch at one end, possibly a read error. The CDR3 loop is CASSGDRGRAETQYF. Incomplete CDR3 DNA: TGTGCCAGCAGTGGGGACAGGGGGCGAGCAGAGACG. The chain recombines TRBV6-1 with TRBJ2-3, with 12 positions matching TRBD1. The read stops 3 residues short of the end of the CDR3; the missing end is completed from the germline J gene. Germline loops: CDR1 MNHNS, CDR2 SASEGT. This CDR3 is 15 amino acids long.

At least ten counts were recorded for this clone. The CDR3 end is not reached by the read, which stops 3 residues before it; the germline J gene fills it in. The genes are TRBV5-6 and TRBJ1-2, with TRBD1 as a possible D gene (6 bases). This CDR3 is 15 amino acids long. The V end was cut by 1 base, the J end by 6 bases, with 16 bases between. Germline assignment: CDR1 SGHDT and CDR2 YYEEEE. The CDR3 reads CASSLWGGQTNGYTF. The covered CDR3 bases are TGTGCCAGCAGCTTGTGGGGGGGGCAGACAAATGGC. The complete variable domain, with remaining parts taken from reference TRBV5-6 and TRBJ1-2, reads DAGVTQSPTHLIKTRGQQVTLRCSPKSGHDTVSWYQQALGQGPQFIFQYYEEEERQRGNFPDRFSGHQFPNYSSELNVNALLLGDSALYLCASSLWGGQTNGYTFGSGTRLTVV.

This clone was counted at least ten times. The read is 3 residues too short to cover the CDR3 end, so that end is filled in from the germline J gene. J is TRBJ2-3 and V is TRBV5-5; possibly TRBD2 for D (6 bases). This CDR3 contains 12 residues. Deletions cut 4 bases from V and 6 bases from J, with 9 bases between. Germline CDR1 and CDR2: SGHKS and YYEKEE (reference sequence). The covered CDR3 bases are TGTGCCAGCAGCCTGGAGGGGGATACG. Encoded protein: CASSLEGDT. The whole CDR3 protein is CASSLEGDTQYF.

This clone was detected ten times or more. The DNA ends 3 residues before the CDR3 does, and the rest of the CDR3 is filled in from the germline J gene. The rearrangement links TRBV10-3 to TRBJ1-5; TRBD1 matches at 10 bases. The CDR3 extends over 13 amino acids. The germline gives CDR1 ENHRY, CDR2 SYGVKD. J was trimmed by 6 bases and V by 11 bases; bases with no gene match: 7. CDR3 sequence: CAAGTGEFQPQHF. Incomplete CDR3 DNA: TGTGCCGCCGGGACAGGGGAATTTCAGCCC.

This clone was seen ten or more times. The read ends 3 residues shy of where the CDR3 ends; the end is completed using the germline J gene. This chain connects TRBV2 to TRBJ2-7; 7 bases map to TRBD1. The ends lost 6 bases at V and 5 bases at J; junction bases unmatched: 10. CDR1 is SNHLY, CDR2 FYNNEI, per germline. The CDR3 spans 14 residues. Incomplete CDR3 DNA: TGTGCCAGCAGCCTGGAGCAGGGGGTCCACGAG. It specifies CASSLEQGVHE. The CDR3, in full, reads CASSLEQGVHEQYF.

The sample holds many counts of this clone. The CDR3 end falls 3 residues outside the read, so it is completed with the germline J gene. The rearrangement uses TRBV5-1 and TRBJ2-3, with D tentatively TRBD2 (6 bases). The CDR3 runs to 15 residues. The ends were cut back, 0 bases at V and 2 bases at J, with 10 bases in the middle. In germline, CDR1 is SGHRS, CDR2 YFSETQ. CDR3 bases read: TGCGCCAGCAGCTTGGGGCGGGGAGCCACAGATACG. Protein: CASSLGRGATDT. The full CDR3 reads CASSLGRGATDTQYF.

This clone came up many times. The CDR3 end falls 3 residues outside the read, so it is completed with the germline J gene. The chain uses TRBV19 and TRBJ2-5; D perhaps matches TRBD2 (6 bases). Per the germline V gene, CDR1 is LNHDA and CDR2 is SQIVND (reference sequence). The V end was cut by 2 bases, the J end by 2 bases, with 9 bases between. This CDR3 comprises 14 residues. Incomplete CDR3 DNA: TGTGCCAGTAGTATATACGGAGGGCAAGAGACC. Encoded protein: CASSIYGGQET. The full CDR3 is CASSIYGGQETQYF.

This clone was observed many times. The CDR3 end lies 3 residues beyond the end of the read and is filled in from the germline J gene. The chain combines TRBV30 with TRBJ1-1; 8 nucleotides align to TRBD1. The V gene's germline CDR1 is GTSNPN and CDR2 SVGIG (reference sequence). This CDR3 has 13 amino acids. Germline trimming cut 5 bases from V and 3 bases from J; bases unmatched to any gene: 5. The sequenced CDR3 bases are TGTGCCTGGGGACAGGGTAGAGACACTGAA. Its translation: CAWGQGRDTE. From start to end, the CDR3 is CAWGQGRDTEAFF.

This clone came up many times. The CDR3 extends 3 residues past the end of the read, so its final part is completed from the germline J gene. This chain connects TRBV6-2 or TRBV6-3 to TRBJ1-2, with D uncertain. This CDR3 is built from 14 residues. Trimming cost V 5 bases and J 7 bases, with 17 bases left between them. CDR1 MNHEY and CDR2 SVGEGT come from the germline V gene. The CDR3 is CASSDTDLPGGYTF. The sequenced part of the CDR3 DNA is TGTGCCAGCAGTGACACAGATCTCCCTGGTGGC.

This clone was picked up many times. The CDR3 DNA, read in part, is TGTGCCAGCAGCCTGGGACAGCTCTATGGC. It codes for CASSLGQLYG. The whole CDR3 sequence reads CASSLGQLYGYTF. The chain has TRBV5-6 and TRBJ1-2; the match to TRBD1 covers 7 bases. The observed sequence ends 3 residues before the CDR3 terminus, with the missing tail filled in from the germline J gene. J lost 4 bases, V lost 4 bases, and 4 bases had no gene match. This CDR3 contains 13 residues. From germline, CDR1 is SGHDT and CDR2 YYEEEE.

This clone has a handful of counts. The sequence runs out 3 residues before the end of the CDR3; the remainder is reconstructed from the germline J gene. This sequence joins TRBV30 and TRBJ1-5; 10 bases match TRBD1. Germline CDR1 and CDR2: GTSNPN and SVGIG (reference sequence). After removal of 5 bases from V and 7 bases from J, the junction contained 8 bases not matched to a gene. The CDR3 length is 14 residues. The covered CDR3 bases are TGTGCCTGGCAGACAGGGGGCTTAGGGCAGCCC. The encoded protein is CAWQTGGLGQP. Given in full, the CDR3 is CAWQTGGLGQPQHF.

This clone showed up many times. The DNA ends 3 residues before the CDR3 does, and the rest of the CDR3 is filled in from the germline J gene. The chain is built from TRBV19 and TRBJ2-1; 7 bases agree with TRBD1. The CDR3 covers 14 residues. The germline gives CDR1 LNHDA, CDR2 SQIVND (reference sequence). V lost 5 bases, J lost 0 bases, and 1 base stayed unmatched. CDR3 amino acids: CASSPGGSYNEQFF. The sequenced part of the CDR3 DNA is TGTGCCAGTAGTCCAGGGGGCTCCTACAATGAG.

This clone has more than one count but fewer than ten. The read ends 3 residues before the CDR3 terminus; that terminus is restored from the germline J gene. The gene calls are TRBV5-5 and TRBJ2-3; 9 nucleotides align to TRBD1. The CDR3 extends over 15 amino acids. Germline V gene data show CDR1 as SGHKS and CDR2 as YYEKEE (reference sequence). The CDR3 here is CASSSGTGFNQPQYF. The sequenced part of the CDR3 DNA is TGTGCCAGCAGCTCCGGGACAGGGTTTAATCAGCCG. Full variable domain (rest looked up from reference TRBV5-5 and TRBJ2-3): DAGVTQSPTHLIKTRGQQVTLRCSPISGHKSVSWYQQVLGQGPQFIFQYYEKEERGRGNFPDRFSARQFPNYSSELNVNALLLGDSALYLCASSSGTGFNQPQYFGPGTRLTVL.